The present TCR beta chain was sequenced within a study of T-cell reconstitution after alpha-beta-depleted transplantation in children. A word on this clonotype: Its target is unknown.

CDR1 and CDR2 from the germline V gene are DFQATT and SNEGSKA (reference sequence). The CDR3 runs to 13 residues. Trimming removed 6 bases from V and 0 bases from J, with 9 bases in between. Unique molecular identifiers were incorporated during preparation of the TCRbeta library. A single record per CDR3 protein comes from TCRdb applying MiXCR to the PCR reads. The sample includes some 550,000 distinct CDR3 sequences, under 30% seen only once; the top ten take 13% to 15%. Overall study results and limits: Where alpha-beta T cells came from about two months after transplant was reportedly several hundred expanded graft clones.

The sequencing used PBMCs, mostly from graft donor cells, collected 360 days after TCRalphabeta/CD19-depleted stem cell transplant. The chain joins TRBV20-1 to TRBJ2-4; D is ambiguous. This clonotype was sampled from a boy in the first two years of life who had a stem cell transplant for acute myeloid leukemia, so the T cells may come from the graft donor. The CDR3 reads CSAEQVAKNIQYF. For the CDR3, the DNA is TGCAGTGCGGAGCAGGTAGCCAAAAACATTCAGTACTTC.